This T cell receptor (beta chain) originates from a study of T cells expressing NK-cell markers. General observations from the study: Dominant NKG2C+ clonotype frequencies of roughly 1.0-7.5% of CD8+ T cells were measured in roughly 6 donors. Dominance of the CD3+CD56-NKG2C+ fraction by these clonotypes also held in four donors.

This CDR3 is 13 amino acids long. Notes on this clonotype: Its target is unknown.

TCRdb re-called the 5' RACE reads; one entry per CDR3 protein, DNA not given. The sample data list 350,000 to 500,000 distinct CDR3 sequences. The clonotype was recovered from a woman between 18 and 69 years old in good health. The rearrangement joins TRBV12-3 or TRBV12-4 to TRBJ2-1; the D call of TRBD1 rests on TCRdb alone, since no DNA is present to check it. The sequenced material came from blood T cells: a sorted CD56 or NKG2C T cell subset, CD4+ or CD8+ T cells, or bulk PBMC T cells (not recorded which). CDR3: CASSDRGDNEQFF.